One TCR beta chain is described in this entry. No cognate antigen has been identified for it. Per-nucleotide qualities are absent, and no much larger clonotype sits a single base away. The sample is drawn from a study of cytomegalovirus exposure and HLA in healthy donors (dated by TCRdb to the late 2010s). Describing the broader study: In an earlier analysis of about 560 of the donors, under 300 Gb of sequence data and approximately 100 million unique TCR beta sequences from roughly 200 million T cells were reported. To study patterns of TCR occurrence, a later analysis re-analyzed previously published TCR beta repertoires from around 670 donors and added high-resolution HLA genotyping. HLA typing covered class I and class II loci at four-digit resolution. Roughly 300 gigabases of sequencing data and tens of millions of unique TCR sequences were included in an early release covering several hundred HLA-typed donors. The study used immunosequencing to profile the T cell repertoires of hundreds of subjects and linked those repertoires to cytomegalovirus serostatus. Donor age, sex, ethnicity and CMV serostatus were compiled alongside the repertoire data. All discovery cohort repertoires had been generated on a single sequencing platform. About five DR-DQ haplotypes were handled as single units for association and clustering, since linkage in the cohort was strong. To predict cytomegalovirus infection status, the study brought together high-throughput TCR immunosequencing, statistical association of individual TCRs with disease status, and machine learning. Rather than drawing on any new phenotypic data, the later analysis identified candidate immune exposures from TCR beta sequences and the way those sequences occurred across donors. In an earlier analysis of 550 to 700 of the donors, high-throughput TCR beta sequencing was used to judge whether each TCR beta V gene segment behaved as functional or pseudogenic. Typing coverage differed by locus: A, B, C, DRB1 and DQB1 were typed in roughly 629-630 donors, DQA1 in about 510, DPA1 in approximately 600, and DPB1 in about 450. Of the 300 to 500 genotyped donors, 70% to 90% were placed in the genetic ancestry cluster associated with self-reported Caucasian donors. In a later genetic analysis, genome-wide SNP genotypes for 398 of the 666 donors were used, and that subset was treated as a discovery cohort. On average, around 230,000 unique TCR beta nucleotide sequences were sequenced per donor among a few hundred genotyped donors of the cohort, with around 19% of those sequences being non-productive. The study was designed to test whether signatures of past pathogen exposure could be identified by cataloging public T cell receptors. Along with the approximately 620-subject first cohort, a separate validation cohort of over a hundred different subjects was used.

The paper's findings and limits, for the study overall: A further reported finding was that TCR beta sequences accurately predicted the HLA-A and HLA-B alleles for most subjects in the first cohort. It was suggested by the authors that the approach could potentially be generalized to other disease states and immunological phenotypes. Because HLA typing was unavailable for some donors at each locus, only the typed subset was used in association tests. Across donors, most TCR sequences were observed very rarely, whereas some public TCRs were present in many individuals. According to a later analysis, most CMV-associated TCR beta chains appeared to be HLA-restricted, and the HLA associations seemed to be driven largely by CMV exposure. At a false discovery rate of 0.05, a later analysis linked approximately 18,000 TCR beta sequences to specific HLA alleles. Immune exposure information for the cohort was limited to CMV serostatus. In this cohort, only TCR beta chains were sequenced, and detectable features were limited by the absence of alpha or paired-chain data. Broadly in line with IMGT annotations, most TCR beta V segments showed up in productive rearrangements about 87% or about 30% of the time in an earlier analysis of several hundred of the donors. The 87-base-pair reads could not distinguish some IMGT-functional V segments, including TRBV6-2 and TRBV6-3, so those segments were excluded. In the study, some 160 TCR beta chains were listed as associated with cytomegalovirus. Three of the identified cytomegalovirus-associated TCR beta chains were confirmed in vitro to be specific for cytomegalovirus antigens. Several of the top co-occurrence clusters appeared to be linked to parvovirus B19, influenza, CMV and Epstein-Barr virus, according to a later analysis. When HLA alleles, especially DR and DQ, strongly co-occurred, TCR associations were difficult to assign to individual alleles. A later analysis found that TCR association rates varied across HLA loci, with DRB1 alleles showing the most associated TCRs and HLA-C alleles the fewest. Linkage disequilibrium might explain the correlated functional status among segregating V segments, but an unknown experimental factor could not be excluded. A cluster of highly shared sequence variants was judged likely to represent a technical artifact of the sequencing pipeline. In a later analysis, HLA-associated TCR beta chains were found to be more clonally expanded and to have lower generation probabilities than equally common non-associated chains. An association between a missense DCLRE1C variant and V-gene and J-gene trimming of TCR beta chains was found in a later genetic analysis and replicated in an independent cohort. Approximately 18 rarely observed V segments, including chromosome 9 orphons, were excluded from the earlier analysis of about 600 of the donors because counts were too low. Cytomegalovirus status was reported to be diagnosed by the classifier with high specificity and sensitivity in both the original and validation cohorts. Presence/absence analyses assumed roughly uniform sequencing depth across donors, an assumption that may not hold. According to a later genetic analysis, donors in an Asian-associated ancestry cluster had fewer N-insertions in productive TCRs than the approximately 630-donor mean.

The cohort was made up of roughly 670 healthy bone marrow donors. At the time of sampling, all cohort members were nominally healthy, though unrecorded immune exposures were likely present. The donor tested CMV seronegative, placing the donor among the roughly 350 seronegative members of the cohort. A peripheral blood sample was collected from each donor, and TCR beta sequencing was performed on peripheral blood mononuclear cells. Genomic DNA was extracted from the blood cell samples with the Qiagen DNeasy Blood Extraction Kit. CDR3 length: 12 amino acids, cysteine to phenylalanine. Just the 36-base CDR3 DNA is kept, in frame starting at base 1. V is cut by 7 bases and J by 2 bases, and the space between the germline ends is 9 bases. CDR1 and CDR2, looked up from the germline V gene, are MNHEY and SVGAGI. Preparation of the library involved the immunoSEQ multiplex PCR assay. For the multiplex PCR, a mixture combining 60 forward primers for TCR Vbeta segments and 13 reverse primers for TCR Jbeta segments was used. Amplification of the CDR3 region of rearranged TCR beta genes was performed with a multiplex PCR assay on genomic DNA. Amplified TCR beta libraries were sequenced as 87-base-pair reads on the Illumina HiSeq System. As for the authors' bioinformatics: In a later analysis, approximately 74 million unique TCR beta chains were counted across the 500 to 850 repertoires, and roughly 11 million of these chains were shared by at least two donors. Raw reads were error-corrected and collapsed into unique sequences with a nearest-neighbor algorithm that merged closely related sequences to remove PCR and sequencing errors. Alignment of CDR3 sequences to IMGT reference sequences was used to assign V, D and J gene segments. For a sequence to be retained, a match of at least six nucleotides to both a V gene segment and a J gene segment was required. Rearrangements were classified as productive when the CDR3 lacked stop codons and remained in frame with V and J, and all other rearrangements were classified as non-productive. Following IMGT convention, CDR3 was defined as the stretch from the second conserved V-encoded cysteine to the conserved J-encoded phenylalanine. The earlier analysis of about 530 of the donors excluded any sequence lacking an unambiguous match to a single V gene segment. An earlier analysis of 587 of the donors called V segments functional above 56.7% productive rearrangements and segregating when the between-donor standard deviation exceeded 5%. A statistical classification framework was built to diagnose cytomegalovirus status from the catalog of TCR beta chain sequences. V and J gene assignment, in a later analysis, came from comparing TCR nucleotide sequences with IMGT/GENE-DB human TR gene sequences. Using the TCRdist pipeline, a later analysis assigned CDR3 sequences along with most-parsimonious VDJ recombination scenarios. A later analysis defined each TCR beta chain by its CDR3 amino acid sequence plus V-gene family, and excluded reads lacking a unique V-gene family. A later analysis removed 592 highly shared, low-generation-probability nucleotide sequences to deal with suspected cross-contamination and a sequencing artifact. For each public chain, a later analysis derived a clonal expansion index from normalized ranks of inferred template counts within each repertoire. Generation probabilities in a later analysis came from a VDJ recombination model fitted to out-of-frame rearrangements, and those results were checked against IGoR. In a later analysis, TCR-TCR, TCR-HLA and TCR-CMV co-occurrence was scored with hypergeometric tests, and a repertoire-size bias correction was applied to TCR pairs. A later analysis estimated false discovery rates by permuting HLA or CMV assignments 20 times. In a later analysis, co-occurring TCRs were grouped with DBSCAN, and TCRdist sequence similarity was added when clustering was performed within HLA-allele-positive subsets. Co-occurrence clustering excluded repertoires with fewer than 30,000 or more than 120,000 public chains, plus five with anomalous nucleotide sharing. TCRdb stores this immuneACCESS table with in-frame sequences only. Part of the clones is absent; in the studies checked, under half of the shortfall reflects unresolved V genes, and no reason is known for the rest. V and J calls plus clone size are reproduced from that table; the DNA served to infer D and trimming. The sample contains around 190,000 clones, 65% to 90% of them found a single time. About 2.5% of the sample is in the top ten clones.

The rearranged chain carries TRBV6-5 and TRBJ2-7; the D region possibly corresponds to TRBD2 (6 bases align). This TCR was recovered from a woman in her forties or fifties in good health and CMV-seronegative. Sequenced sample: PBMCs. The DNA sequence follows: TGTGCCAGCAAGTCGGGGGCCTACGAGCAGTACTTC. Its product reads: CASKSGAYEQYF.